These 28 T cell receptor beta chains were all obtained from the same sample, sequenced in a study of blood T cells in healthy people across ages. Primed by a sample-barcoded 5' primer and a J-beta primer mix, a second PCR proceeded for about 7 to 11 cycles. In TCRdb, the 5' RACE reads were re-called with MiXCR into one record per CDR3 protein. This table has approximately 900,000 distinct CDR3 sequences, 25% to 35% appearing once. These data were likewise used in another study, on T cells of mothers and their children.

Sample: blood. The source is a woman in her forties in good health.

V is TRBV5-1 and J is TRBJ1-3; D unresolved. The CDR3 consists of 14 residues. CDR1 and CDR2 from the germline V gene are SGHRS and YFSETQ. Trimming removed 3 bases from V and 4 bases from J, with 11 bases in between. CDR3 coding DNA: TGCGCCAGCAGCTCCTACCCACAGGGAAACACCATATATTTT. Translation gives CASSSYPQGNTIYF.

This clonotype has a count of ten or more. This chain links TRBV4-3 with TRBJ2-1; TRBD1 agrees at 7 bases. Germline assignment: CDR1 LGHNA and CDR2 YSLEER. The CDR3 is made up of 15 amino acids. V lost 4 bases, J lost 3 bases, and 6 bases stayed unmatched. The CDR3 DNA is TGCGCCAGCAGCCCGGACAGGACATACTACAATGAGCAGTTCTTC. Amino acid sequence: CASSPDRTYYNEQFF.

The V and J genes are TRBV9 and TRBJ2-7, with a weak D call TRBD2 (5 bases). Germline V gives CDR1 SGDLS, CDR2 YYNGEE. CDR3 length: 15 residues. Between the trimmed V and J ends, which lost 4 bases and 6 bases, there was a span of 20 bases. The CDR3, as DNA: TGTGCCAGCAGCTTCTCCCCGACTGGGGAGCTCGAGCAGTACTTC. This gives the protein CASSFSPTGELEQYF.

The rearrangement links TRBV21-1 to TRBJ2-7; TRBD1, the D gene given by the table, was not confirmed from the DNA. TRBV21-1 is labeled a pseudogene. This CDR3 spans 17 amino acids. CDR3 in amino acids: CASSIRDGELWSYEQYF. The CDR3 DNA reads TGTGCCAGCAGCATCCGTGACGGGGAGTTGTGGTCCTACGAGCAGTACTTC.

This clonotype has at least ten counts. J is TRBJ2-7 and V is TRBV7-6, with D unclear. Per the germline V gene, CDR1 is SGHVS and CDR2 is FNYEAQ. The ends were cut back, 5 bases at V and 2 bases at J, with 10 bases in the middle. There are 13 residues in the CDR3. In DNA, the CDR3 is TGTGCCAGCAGCAGCGAAAGCACCTACGAGCAGTACTTC. Translation: CASSSESTYEQYF.

This clonotype was detected only a few times. This rearrangement joins TRBV20-1 to TRBJ1-5; D perhaps matches TRBD1 (5 bases). There are 17 residues in the CDR3. Germline CDR1 and CDR2: DFQATT and SNEGSKA (reference sequence). V dropped 0 bases and J dropped 2 bases, with 17 bases sitting between them. For the CDR3, the DNA is TGCAGTGCTAGAGATCCCCAGGGAGGAGGTGGCAATCAGCCCCAGCATTTT. It is translated as CSARDPQGGGGNQPQHF.

This clonotype was counted at least ten times. The chain has TRBV6-2 or TRBV6-3 and TRBJ2-1, with TRBD2 matching over 11 bases. Germline values: CDR1 MNHEY, CDR2 SVGEGT. J gave up 2 bases and V 6 bases, and 6 bases lay outside the gene matches. The CDR3 has 16 amino acids. This CDR3 reads CASRWASGGTYNEQFF. The DNA of the CDR3 is TGTGCCAGCAGATGGGCTAGCGGGGGGACCTACAATGAGCAGTTCTTC.

The sample holds a few counts of this clonotype. J is TRBJ2-7 and V is TRBV10-3; 11 bases fit TRBD1. Germline V lookup: CDR1 ENHRY, CDR2 SYGVKD. The CDR3 extends over 15 amino acids. V shed 2 bases, J shed 4 bases, and the junction held 4 bases outside the gene matches. The CDR3 loop reads CAISEGDRGEYEQYF. CDR3 nucleotide sequence: TGTGCCATCAGTGAGGGGGACAGGGGGGAGTACGAGCAGTACTTC.

The rearrangement joins TRBV24-1 to TRBJ2-2; D may be TRBD1 (6 bases). The CDR3 length is 16 residues. V was clipped by 0 bases and J by 1 base, with 8 bases between them. Germline V gives CDR1 KGHDR, CDR2 SFDVKD. The CDR3, as DNA: TGTGCCACCAGTGATTTGAAGACAGGGAACACCGGGGAGCTGTTTTTT. Translated, it gives CATSDLKTGNTGELFF.

V and J are TRBV3-1 and TRBJ1-1; the match to TRBD1 covers 7 bases. Germline loops: CDR1 LGHDT, CDR2 YNNKEL (reference sequence). CDR3 length equals 15 residues. The V gene end was trimmed by 3 bases and the J gene end by 2 bases; junction bases not matched to a gene: 6. CDR3 sequence: CASSQHRGVNTEAFF. The CDR3 DNA follows: TGTGCCAGCAGCCAGCACAGGGGCGTCAACACTGAAGCTTTCTTT.

This clonotype was seen at least ten times. The gene calls are TRBV11-2 and TRBJ2-7; no definite D call. This CDR3 has 14 amino acids. With 3 bases removed from V and 3 bases from J, the gap between germline ends came to 12 bases. In germline, CDR1 is SGHAT, CDR2 FQNNGV. The DNA of the CDR3 is TGTGCCAGCAGCTTCCCGGGCGGCCTCTACGAGCAGTACTTC. Amino acids: CASSFPGGLYEQYF.

The V call is TRBV24-1, the J call TRBJ1-5, with 8 bases matching TRBD1. The V gene's germline CDR1 is KGHDR and CDR2 SFDVKD. CDR3 length: 16 amino acids. The V segment lost 4 bases and the J segment 3 bases; nucleotides outside the gene matches: 7. The CDR3: CATSEAGTGDNQPQHF. CDR3 bases: TGTGCCACCAGTGAGGCCGGGACAGGAGACAATCAGCCCCAGCATTTT.

This clonotype showed up many times. The chain employs TRBV20-1 and TRBJ1-5; weak D call: TRBD1 (6 bases). V gave up 5 bases and J gave up 0 bases, with 14 bases separating them. This CDR3 contains 15 residues. Looked up from germline, CDR1 is DFQATT and CDR2 is SNEGSKA (reference sequence). CDR3 nucleotides: TGCAGTGCTGGGCAGGGGCCTTATAGCAATCAGCCCCAGCATTTT. Encoded protein: CSAGQGPYSNQPQHF.

V usage is TRBV12-3 or TRBV12-4 and J usage is TRBJ2-1, with no clear D. The CDR3 runs 19 residues. The germline V and J ends were trimmed by 5 bases and 0 bases, with 23 bases remaining between them. The CDR3 spells CASSPRGVSTKLSYNEQFF. CDR3 nucleotide sequence: TGTGCCAGCAGTCCCCGCGGAGTATCTACTAAACTCTCCTACAATGAGCAGTTCTTC.

Concerning this clonotype itself: This may be a read error, as it is one base from a much larger clone. V is TRBV5-1 and J is TRBJ1-5; D may be TRBD1 (5 bases). Per the germline V gene, CDR1 is SGHRS and CDR2 is YFSETQ. Trimming pared 5 bases from V and 6 bases from J, leaving 18 bases between. CDR3 length: 15 amino acids. CDR3 loop: CASREDVRGGQPQHF. The CDR3 region has the DNA TGCGCCAGCAGAGAGGACGTCCGGGGGGGTCAGCCCCAGCATTTT.

This clonotype was observed many times. This sequence joins TRBV18 and TRBJ1-1, with 8 positions matching TRBD1. The germline V gene encodes CDR1 KGHSH and CDR2 LQKENI. CDR3 size: 16 residues. V lost 4 bases to trimming and J lost 4 bases; unmatched junction nucleotides: 11. The CDR3 coding sequence is TGTGCCAGCTCACTGACAGGGGATAGTGGTGTCACTGAAGCTTTCTTT. Encoded protein: CASSLTGDSGVTEAFF.

This chain links TRBV10-3 with TRBJ2-3, with 9 bases aligning to TRBD2. CDR1 is ENHRY, CDR2 SYGVKD, per germline. The CDR3 totals 17 residues. V trimming: 8 bases; J trimming: 0 bases; junction bases outside the gene matches: 12. CDR3 coding DNA: TGTGCCATCCGTCCAGCGGGGGGCCGGTCTAGCACAGATACGCAGTATTTT. It translates to CAIRPAGGRSSTDTQYF.

This clonotype was detected many times. The chain couples TRBV6-5 to TRBJ2-7; 9 bases line up with TRBD1. Losses at the gene ends were 4 bases for V and 4 bases for J; bases not matched to a gene: 5. Germline CDR1 MNHEY, CDR2 SVGAGI. The CDR3 contains 14 residues. For the CDR3, the DNA is TGTGCCAGCAGTTCGACAGGGGGGAGGTACGAGCAGTACTTC. Its translation is CASSSTGGRYEQYF.

Details on this clonotype: One end of the junction varies from germline; a read error may be responsible. The rearrangement links TRBV5-1 to TRBJ2-3, with 10 bases identical to TRBD2. CDR1 is SGHRS, CDR2 YFSETQ, per germline. The CDR3 covers 16 residues. CDR3 region: CASSLATSGDTDAQYF. The CDR3 DNA follows: TGCGCCAGCAGCTTGGCCACTAGCGGGGACACAGATGCGCAGTATTTT.

This clonotype was seen at least ten times. The CDR3 spells CSARGRTGHWDTLAKNIQYF. CDR3 sequence (DNA): TGCAGTGCTAGAGGTCGGACAGGGCACTGGGATACGCTAGCCAAAAACATTCAGTACTTC. The gene calls are TRBV20-1 and TRBJ2-4, with 8 bases matching TRBD1. J was trimmed by 0 bases and V by 1 base; bases with no gene match: 17. CDR1 DFQATT and CDR2 SNEGSKA come from the germline V gene (reference sequence). This CDR3 is 20 amino acids long.

This rearrangement joins TRBV6-1 to TRBJ1-1, with D tentatively TRBD1 (5 bases). With 8 bases removed from V and 5 bases from J, the gap between germline ends came to 18 bases. There are 14 residues in the CDR3. Germline loops: CDR1 MNHNS, CDR2 SASEGT. CDR3: CASGGGARGTEAFF. DNA for the CDR3: TGTGCCAGCGGGGGAGGGGCGCGTGGGACTGAAGCTTTCTTT.

This clonotype showed up many times. The CDR3 here is CASSLRVTKNIQYF. The CDR3, as DNA: TGTGCCAGCAGTTTAAGGGTGACCAAAAACATTCAGTACTTC. The rearrangement joins TRBV28 to TRBJ2-4; D ambiguous. Germline V gene sequence: CDR1 MDHEN, CDR2 SYDVKM. This CDR3 contains 14 residues. The V gene lost 2 bases and the J gene lost 2 bases, with 7 bases spanning the gap.

The rearrangement joins TRBV7-2 to TRBJ2-3, with 9 bases fitting TRBD1. After removal of 2 bases from V and 0 bases from J, the junction contained 15 bases not matched to a gene. CDR1 SGHTA and CDR2 FQGNSA come from the germline V gene. The CDR3 consists of 20 residues. DNA for the CDR3: TGTGCCAGCAGCTTACCCCAGGGACAGGGAACTTCGTCTAGCACAGATACGCAGTATTTT. Translated, it gives CASSLPQGQGTSSSTDTQYF.

This clonotype was recorded many times. The CDR3 coding sequence is TGTGCCAGCAGCCATGGGGGACTAGCCGGAGATACGCAGTATTTT. It codes for CASSHGGLAGDTQYF. The chain carries TRBV3-1 and TRBJ2-3; 9 bases agree with TRBD2. The V and J ends lost 3 bases and 5 bases, in that order; junction bases with no gene match: 6. This CDR3 contains 15 residues. The germline V gene has CDR1 LGHDT and CDR2 YNNKEL (reference sequence).

The table lists this clonotype with a few counts. The chain links TRBV5-4 to TRBJ2-3; D perhaps matches TRBD1 (6 bases). The CDR3 has 15 amino acids. Germline V gives CDR1 SGHNT, CDR2 YYREEE (reference sequence). Trimming cost V 0 bases and J 1 base, with 9 bases left between them. The CDR3 here is CASSLAQGGTDTQYF. The CDR3 DNA is TGTGCCAGCAGCTTGGCACAGGGAGGCACAGATACGCAGTATTTT.

As concerns this clonotype: One junction end disagrees with the germline gene, perhaps due to a read error. The chain employs TRBV30 and TRBJ1-1; D remains unclear. Germline V gene sequence: CDR1 GTSNPN, CDR2 SVGIG (reference sequence). This CDR3 comprises 12 residues. In nucleotides, the CDR3 is TGTGCCTGGAGCGACGGATACACTGAGGCTTTCTTT. It yields the protein CAWSDGYTEAFF.

This clonotype has only a few counts. V is TRBV28 and J is TRBJ1-1, with TRBD1 matching 8 bases. Losses at the gene ends were 4 bases for V and 0 bases for J; bases not matched to a gene: 4. The V gene's germline CDR1 is MDHEN and CDR2 SYDVKM. CDR3 length: 15 residues. CDR3 region: CASSYSDRVNTEAFF. CDR3 bases: TGTGCCAGCAGTTACTCGGACAGGGTGAACACTGAAGCTTTCTTT.

This clonotype was observed a handful of times. The chain uses TRBV27 and TRBJ1-5; TRBD1 matches at 7 bases. The CDR3 extends over 14 amino acids. CDR1 is MNHEY, CDR2 SMNVEV, per germline (reference sequence). Losses at the gene ends were 3 bases for V and 6 bases for J; bases not matched to a gene: 5. CDR3 protein: CASSFTGVGQPQHF. The CDR3 DNA is TGTGCCAGCAGTTTTACAGGGGTTGGTCAGCCCCAGCATTTT.